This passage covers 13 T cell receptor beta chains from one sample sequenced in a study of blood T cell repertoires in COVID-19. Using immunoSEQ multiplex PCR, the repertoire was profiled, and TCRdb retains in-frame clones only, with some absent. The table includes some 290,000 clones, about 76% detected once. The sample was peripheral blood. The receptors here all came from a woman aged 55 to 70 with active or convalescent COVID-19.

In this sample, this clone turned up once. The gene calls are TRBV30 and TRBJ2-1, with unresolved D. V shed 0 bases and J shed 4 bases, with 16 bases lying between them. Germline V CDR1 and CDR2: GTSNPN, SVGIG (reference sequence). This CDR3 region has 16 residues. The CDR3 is CAWSVPFPETYNEQFF. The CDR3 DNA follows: TGTGCCTGGAGTGTACCTTTCCCGGAGACTTACAATGAGCAGTTCTTC.

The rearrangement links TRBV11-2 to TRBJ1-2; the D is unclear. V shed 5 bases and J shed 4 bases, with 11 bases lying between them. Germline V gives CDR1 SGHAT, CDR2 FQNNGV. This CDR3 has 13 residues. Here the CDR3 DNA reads TGTGCCAGCAGCCCGGACTTATCCTATGGCTACACCTTC. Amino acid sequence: CASSPDLSYGYTF.

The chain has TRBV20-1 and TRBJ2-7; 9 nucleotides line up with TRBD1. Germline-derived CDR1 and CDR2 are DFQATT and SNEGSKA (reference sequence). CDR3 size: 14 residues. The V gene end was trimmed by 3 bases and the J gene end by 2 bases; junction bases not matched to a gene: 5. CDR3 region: CSASRDRDTYEQYF. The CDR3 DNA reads TGCAGTGCTAGTAGGGACAGGGACACCTACGAGCAGTACTTC.

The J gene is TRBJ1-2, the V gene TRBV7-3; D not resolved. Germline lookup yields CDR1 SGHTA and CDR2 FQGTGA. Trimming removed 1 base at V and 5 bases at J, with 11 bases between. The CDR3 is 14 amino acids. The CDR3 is CASSLMARPYGYTF. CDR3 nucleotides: TGTGCCAGCAGCTTAATGGCCAGGCCTTATGGCTACACCTTC. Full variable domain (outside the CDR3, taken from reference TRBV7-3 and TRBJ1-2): GAGVSQTPSNKVTEKGKYVELRCDPISGHTALYWYRQSLGQGPEFLIYFQGTGAADDSGLPNDRFFAVRPEGSVSTLKIQRTERGDSAVYLCASSLMARPYGYTFGSGTRLTVV.

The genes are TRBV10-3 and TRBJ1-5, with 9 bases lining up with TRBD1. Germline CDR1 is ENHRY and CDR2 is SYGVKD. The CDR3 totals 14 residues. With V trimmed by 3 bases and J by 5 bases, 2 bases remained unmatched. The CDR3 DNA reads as TGTGCCATCAGTGACGGGACAGGGCATCAGCCCCAGCATTTT. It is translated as CAISDGTGHQPQHF.

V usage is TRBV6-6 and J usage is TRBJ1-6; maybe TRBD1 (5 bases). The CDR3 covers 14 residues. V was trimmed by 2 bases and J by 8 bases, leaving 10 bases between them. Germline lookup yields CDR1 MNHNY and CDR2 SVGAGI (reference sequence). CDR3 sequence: CASSYRGGDSPLHF. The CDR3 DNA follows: TGTGCCAGCAGTTACAGGGGAGGGGATTCACCCCTCCACTTT.

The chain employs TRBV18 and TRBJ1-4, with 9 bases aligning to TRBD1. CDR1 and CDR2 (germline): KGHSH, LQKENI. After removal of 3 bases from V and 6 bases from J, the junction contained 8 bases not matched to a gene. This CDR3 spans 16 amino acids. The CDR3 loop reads CASSPGRGQGDEKLFF. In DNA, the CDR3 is TGTGCCAGCTCACCTGGCCGGGGACAGGGAGATGAAAAACTGTTTTTT.

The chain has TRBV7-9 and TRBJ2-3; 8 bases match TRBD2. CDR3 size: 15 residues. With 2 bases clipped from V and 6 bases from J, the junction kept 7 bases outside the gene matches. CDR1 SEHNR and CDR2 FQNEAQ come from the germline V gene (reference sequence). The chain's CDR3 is CASSLLGGEVDTQYF. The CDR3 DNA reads TGTGCCAGCAGCTTACTCGGGGGGGAGGTGGATACGCAGTATTTT.

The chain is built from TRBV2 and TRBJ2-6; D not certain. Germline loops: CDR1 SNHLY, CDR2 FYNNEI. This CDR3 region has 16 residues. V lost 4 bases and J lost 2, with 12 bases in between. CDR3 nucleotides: TGTGCCAGCAGTGTTGAGGCCGTCCCTGGGGCCAACGTCCTGACTTTC. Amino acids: CASSVEAVPGANVLTF.

Here the CDR3 DNA reads TGTGCCAGCAGCTTCTCCGGGACAGGGGCCTTCTCCTACGAGCAGTACTTC. It is translated as CASSFSGTGAFSYEQYF. The V and J genes are TRBV11-2 and TRBJ2-7; the match to TRBD1 covers 10 bases. The CDR3 totals 17 residues. V lost 3 bases to trimming and J lost 0 bases; unmatched junction nucleotides: 8. Germline-derived CDR1 and CDR2 are SGHAT and FQNNGV.

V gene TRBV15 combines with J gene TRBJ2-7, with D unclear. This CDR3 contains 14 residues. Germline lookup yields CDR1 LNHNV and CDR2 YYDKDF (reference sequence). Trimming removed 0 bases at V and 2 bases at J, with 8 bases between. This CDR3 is CATSREQKPYEQYF. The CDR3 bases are TGTGCCACCAGCAGAGAACAGAAACCCTACGAGCAGTACTTC.

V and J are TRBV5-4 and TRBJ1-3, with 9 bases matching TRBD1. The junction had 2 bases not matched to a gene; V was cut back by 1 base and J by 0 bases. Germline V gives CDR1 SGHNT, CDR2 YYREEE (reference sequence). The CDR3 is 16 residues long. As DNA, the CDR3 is TGTGCCAGCAGCTTGTTGACAGGGGGCTCTGGAAACACCATATATTTT. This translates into CASSLLTGGSGNTIYF.

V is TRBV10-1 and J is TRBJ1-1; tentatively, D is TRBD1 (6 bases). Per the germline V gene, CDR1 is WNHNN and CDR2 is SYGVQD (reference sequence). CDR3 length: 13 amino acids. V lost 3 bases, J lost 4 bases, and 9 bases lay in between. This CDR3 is CASSEGGGTEAFF. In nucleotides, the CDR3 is TGCGCCAGCAGTGAAGGGGGGGGCACTGAAGCTTTCTTT.